This TCR beta chain was captured in a study of blood T cell repertoires in COVID-19. CDR3 length: 14 residues. V was trimmed by 7 bases and J by 0 bases, leaving 13 bases between them. The germline CDR1 and CDR2 sequences are SQVTM and ANQGSEA. Residents of under 25 US areas, aged about 18 to 95 years, made up the participants. Before being deemed recovered, Cohort 3 donors had two negative PCRs, clearance, or symptom resolution. Repertoires were generated with immunoSEQ multiplex PCR, while TCRdb's copy carries only in-frame clones and drops some. In the table there are a few hundred thousand clones, 70% to 90% of which are singletons.

The sequenced sample consisted of PBMCs or T cells enriched from blood (not recorded which). This rearrangement joins TRBV29-1 to TRBJ1-5, with D possibly TRBD1 on 6 matching bases. This TCR was sampled from a woman under 30 who had recovered from COVID-19. DNA for the CDR3: TGCAGCGCATTGACAGGTAATAGCAATCAGCCCCAGCATTTT. The encoded protein is CSALTGNSNQPQHF.